This T cell receptor (beta chain) was captured by sequencing in a study of cytomegalovirus exposure and HLA in healthy donors. Findings and caveats of the study: For TCR beta chains, V- and J-gene trimming was later linked to a missense DCLRE1C variant.

To note about this clone: Its antigen is as yet unknown.

60 Vbeta and 13 Jbeta primers were used in PCR. Profiled with immunoSEQ multiplex PCR; TCRdb holds only in-frame clones, not every one. The profile shows some 200,000 clones, 79% of them singletons. This CDR3 comprises 14 residues. In germline, CDR1 is MDHEN, CDR2 SYDVKM. Unmatched junction bases numbered 8, after V lost 8 bases and J lost 2 bases. The sample consisted of PBMCs. This TCR was sampled from a man aged 50 to 59 in good health and CMV-seronegative. J is TRBJ2-7 and V is TRBV28; 8 bases line up with TRBD1. CDR3 nucleotides: TGTGCCAGCGTTAGACAGGGGATACCCTACGAGCAGTACTTC. Its protein product is CASVRQGIPYEQYF.